This TCR beta chain was captured in a study of T cell repertoires in cytomegalovirus infection. MiXCR, applied by TCRdb to the reads, yields one record per CDR3 protein. The profile shows hundreds of thousands of distinct CDR3 sequences, about 39% of them singletons. Regarding the study as a whole: Across the ex vivo response, the dominant clonotypes were HLA-C-restricted CMV-specific TCR beta clonotypes.

The germline V gene has CDR1 SEHNR and CDR2 FQNEAQ (reference sequence). This CDR3 is built from 13 residues. V lost 3 bases, J lost 4 bases, and 9 bases lay in between. To note about this clonotype: What it binds is unknown.

The TCR originated in a human donor in good health (CMV status not recorded). Some clones in this sample may be carry-over from other donors' samples. The sequencing here drew on cultured PBMCs, taken from culture after CMV antigen stimulation. The V gene is TRBV7-9, the J gene TRBJ1-2; no definite D call. Written as DNA, the CDR3 is TGTGCCAGCAGCTTGGGAGCCGCCTATGGCTACACCTTC. Translating gives CASSLGAAYGYTF.